The T cell receptor beta chain under discussion was sequenced for a study of blood T cell repertoires in COVID-19. Assay: immunoSEQ multiplex PCR; the TCRdb copy retains only in-frame clones and omits some. The sample contains 350,000 to 400,000 clones, 88% of which appear only once. Germline V gene data show CDR1 as LGHNA and CDR2 as YSLEER. CDR3 length equals 19 residues. Trimming took off 4 bases at V and 2 bases at J, with 23 bases between the two ends. Material: PBMCs or T cells enriched from blood (not recorded which). The receptor was derived from a woman under 30 who had recovered from COVID-19. The chain combines TRBV4-3 with TRBJ1-4; TRBD1 is a possible D gene (6 bases). CDR3 in DNA: TGCGCCAGCAGCCTCCACCTAAATCCAGCGGGGGCCACTAATGAAAAACTGTTTTTT. Amino acid sequence: CASSLHLNPAGATNEKLFF.